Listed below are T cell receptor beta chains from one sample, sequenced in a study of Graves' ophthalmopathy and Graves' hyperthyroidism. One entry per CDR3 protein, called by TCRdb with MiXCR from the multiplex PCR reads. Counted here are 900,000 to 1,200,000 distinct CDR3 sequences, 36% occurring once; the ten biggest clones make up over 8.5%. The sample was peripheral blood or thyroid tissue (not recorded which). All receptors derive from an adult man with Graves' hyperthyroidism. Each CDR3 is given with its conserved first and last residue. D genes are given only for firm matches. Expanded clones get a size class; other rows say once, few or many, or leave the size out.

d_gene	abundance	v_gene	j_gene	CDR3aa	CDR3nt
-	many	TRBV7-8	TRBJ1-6	CASSLAGAKNSPLHF	TGTGCCAGCAGCCTAGCGGGGGCGAAAAATTCACCCCTCCACTTT
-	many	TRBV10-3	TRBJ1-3	CALHEGNTIYF	TGTGCCCTTCACGAGGGAAACACCATATATTTT
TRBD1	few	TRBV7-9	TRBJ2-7	CASSLDGTGGHEQYF	TGTGCCAGCAGCTTGGATGGGACAGGGGGCCACGAGCAGTACTTC
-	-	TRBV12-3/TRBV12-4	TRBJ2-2	CASIKEQRTGELFF	TGTGCCAGCATTAAGGAACAGAGGACCGGGGAGCTGTTTTTT
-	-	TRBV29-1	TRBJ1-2	CSVEGHPDPANYGYTF	TGCAGCGTTGAGGGGCACCCAGACCCCGCTAACTATGGCTACACCTTC
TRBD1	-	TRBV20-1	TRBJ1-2	CSALTPTGTNYGYTF	TGCAGTGCTCTAACCCCGACAGGGACTAACTATGGCTACACCTTC
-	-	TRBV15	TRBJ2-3	CATSSRSLASGNTQYF	TGTGCCACCAGCTCAAGAAGTTTGGCATCGGGCAATACGCAGTATTTT
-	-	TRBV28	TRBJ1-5	CACSFGQPQHF	TGTGCCTGCAGTTTTGGGCAGCCCCAGCATTTT
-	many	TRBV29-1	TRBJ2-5	CSVDRGWQETQYF	TGCAGCGTTGACCGGGGTTGGCAAGAGACCCAGTACTTC
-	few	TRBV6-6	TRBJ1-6	CASSRQLGPLHF	TGTGCCAGCAGCAGACAGCTTGGGCCCCTCCACTTT
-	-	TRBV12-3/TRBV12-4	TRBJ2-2	CASSLQGLAAGELFF	TGTGCCAGCAGTTTACAGGGGTTAGCAGCCGGGGAGCTGTTTTTT
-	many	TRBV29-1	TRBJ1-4	CSVVAGEDYEKLFF	TGCAGCGTTGTGGCAGGGGAAGACTATGAAAAACTGTTTTTT
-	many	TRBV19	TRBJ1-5	CASSITMNQPQHF	TGTGCCAGTAGTATAACCATGAATCAGCCCCAGCATTTT
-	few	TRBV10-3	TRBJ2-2	CASSRVHPGELFF	TGTGCCAGCAGCCGCGTTCATCCTGGGGAGCTGTTTTTT
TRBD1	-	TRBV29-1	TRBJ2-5	CSVTGDGETQYF	TGCAGCGTTACAGGGGACGGAGAGACCCAGTACTTC
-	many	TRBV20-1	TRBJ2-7	CSARGAGFTYEQYF	TGCAGTGCTAGAGGGGCAGGGTTTACCTACGAGCAGTACTTC
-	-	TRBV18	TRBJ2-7	CASSPPLTGNEQYF	TGTGCCAGCTCACCGCCACTTACAGGGAACGAGCAGTACTTC
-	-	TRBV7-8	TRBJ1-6	CASSIAPAGFNSPLHF	TGTGCCAGCAGTATTGCCCCCGCGGGTTTCAATTCACCCCTCCACTTT
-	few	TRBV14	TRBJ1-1	CASSQRTPMNTEAFF	TGTGCCAGCAGCCAACGGACCCCGATGAACACTGAAGCTTTCTTT
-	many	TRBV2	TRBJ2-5	CASSEARENQETQYF	TGTGCCAGCAGTGAAGCTCGAGAGAACCAAGAGACCCAGTACTTC
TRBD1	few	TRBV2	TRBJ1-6	CASSVATGGTPLHF	TGTGCCAGCAGTGTAGCGACAGGGGGTACACCCCTCCACTTT
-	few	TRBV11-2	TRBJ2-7	CASNPAAGDISYEQYF	TGTGCCAGCAACCCCGCGGCAGGGGATATTTCGTACGAGCAGTACTTC
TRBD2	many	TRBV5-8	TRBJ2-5	CASSGGGEETQYF	TGTGCCAGCAGCGGGGGAGGGGAAGAGACCCAGTACTTC
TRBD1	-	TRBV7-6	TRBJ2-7	CASVAPGQADEQYF	TGTGCCAGCGTCGCCCCGGGACAGGCGGACGAGCAGTACTTC
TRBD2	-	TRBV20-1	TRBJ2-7	CNARLAGEIEQYF	TGCAATGCTAGACTAGCGGGAGAAATCGAGCAGTACTTC
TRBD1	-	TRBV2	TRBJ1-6	CASSEFGQGDNSPLHF	TGTGCCAGCAGTGAATTCGGACAGGGGGACAATTCACCCCTCCACTTT
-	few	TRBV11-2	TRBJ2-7	CASSSPRGSNYEQYF	TGTGCCAGCAGCTCACCCCGGGGGTCAAACTACGAGCAGTACTTC
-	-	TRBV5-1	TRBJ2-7	CASSPTTRNYEQYF	TGCGCCAGCAGCCCAACGACCCGCAACTACGAGCAGTACTTC
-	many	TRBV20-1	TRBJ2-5	CSAREGLRAETQYF	TGCAGTGCTAGAGAGGGTTTGCGAGCAGAGACCCAGTACTTC
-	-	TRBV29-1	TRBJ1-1	CSAITQGFTEAFF	TGCAGTGCAATTACACAGGGATTCACTGAAGCTTTCTTT
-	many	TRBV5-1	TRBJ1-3	CASSLDWGLSGNTIYF	TGCGCCAGCAGCTTGGACTGGGGACTCTCTGGAAACACCATATATTTT
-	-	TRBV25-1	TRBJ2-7	CASSLPLGTATHEQYF	TGTGCCAGCAGTCTCCCCCTGGGGACGGCGACCCACGAGCAGTACTTC
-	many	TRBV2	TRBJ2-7	CASSDADSSYEQYF	TGTGCCAGCAGTGACGCCGACTCCTCCTACGAGCAGTACTTC
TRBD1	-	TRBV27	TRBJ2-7	CASSPRTGKDYEQYF	TGTGCCAGCAGTCCCCGGACAGGGAAAGACTACGAGCAGTACTTC
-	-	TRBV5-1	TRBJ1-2	CASSLVGELGLIPQEVSNYGYTF	TGCGCCAGCAGCTTGGTCGGGGAGCTTGGATTGATCCCCCAAGAAGTTTCTAACTATGGCTACACCTTC
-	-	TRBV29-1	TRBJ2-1	CSVEMRGDTHNEQFF	TGCAGCGTTGAAATGAGGGGGGACACCCACAATGAGCAGTTCTTC
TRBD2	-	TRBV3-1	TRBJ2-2	CASSQDTPGLATNTGELFF	TGTGCCAGCAGCCAAGATACTCCGGGACTAGCGACGAACACCGGGGAGCTGTTTTTT
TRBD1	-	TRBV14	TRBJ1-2	CASSPQGWNYGYTF	TGTGCCAGCAGCCCACAGGGGTGGAACTATGGCTACACCTTC
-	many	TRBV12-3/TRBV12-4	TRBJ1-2	CASSLQGPSAPGYTF	TGTGCCAGCAGTTTGCAGGGCCCAAGCGCCCCAGGCTACACCTTC
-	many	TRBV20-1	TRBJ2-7	CSATSSQRYEQYF	TGCAGTGCTACAAGCAGCCAACGCTACGAGCAGTACTTC
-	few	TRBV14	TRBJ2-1	CASSQGANNEQFF	TGTGCCAGCAGCCAGGGAGCGAACAATGAGCAGTTCTTC
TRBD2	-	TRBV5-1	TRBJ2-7	CASGLAGSLSYEQYF	TGCGCCAGCGGACTAGCGGGATCTCTCTCCTACGAGCAGTACTTC
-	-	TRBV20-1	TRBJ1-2	CSASTDSGGYTF	TGCAGTGCTAGTACAGACTCCGGGGGCTACACCTTC
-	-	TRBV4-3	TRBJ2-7	CASSQEASANTRGYEQYF	TGCGCCAGCAGCCAAGAAGCTAGCGCAAACACACGGGGCTACGAGCAGTACTTC
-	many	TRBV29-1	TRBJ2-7	CSVEPDRDEQYF	TGCAGCGTCGAACCGGACCGGGACGAGCAGTACTTC
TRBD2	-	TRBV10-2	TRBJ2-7	CASSQSSGRVYEQYF	TGTGCCAGCAGTCAATCTAGCGGGAGGGTCTACGAGCAGTACTTC
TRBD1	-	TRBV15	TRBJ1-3	CATSRDQGVSGNTIYF	TGTGCCACCAGCAGAGATCAGGGGGTGTCTGGAAACACCATATATTTT
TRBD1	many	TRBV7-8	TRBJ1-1	CASSPTGVGTEAFF	TGTGCCAGCAGCCCTACAGGGGTTGGCACTGAAGCTTTCTTT
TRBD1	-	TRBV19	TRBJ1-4	CAGRTGPNEKLFF	TGTGCCGGAAGGACAGGGCCGAATGAAAAACTGTTTTTT
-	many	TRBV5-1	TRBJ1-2	CASSLAQGGRGEYGYTF	TGCGCCAGCAGCTTGGCACAGGGAGGCCGTGGAGAGTATGGCTACACCTTC
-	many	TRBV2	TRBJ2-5	CASPAIGDGRRQETQYF	TGTGCCAGCCCCGCTATTGGGGACGGGCGGCGACAAGAGACCCAGTACTTC
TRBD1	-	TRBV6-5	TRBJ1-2	CASSPTWTGNGYTF	TGTGCCAGCAGTCCTACCTGGACAGGGAATGGCTACACCTTC
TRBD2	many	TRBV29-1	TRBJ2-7	CSVDLAGGPYEQYF	TGCAGCGTTGACCTAGCGGGAGGGCCGTACGAGCAGTACTTC
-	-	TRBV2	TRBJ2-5	CASSEGSKAQETQYF	TGTGCCAGCAGTGAGGGCAGCAAGGCGCAAGAGACCCAGTACTTC
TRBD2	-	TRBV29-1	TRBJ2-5	CSVSQLAGGAETQYF	TGCAGCGTTTCTCAACTAGCGGGAGGTGCTGAGACCCAGTACTTC
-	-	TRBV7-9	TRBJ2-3	CASAFGTDTQYF	TGTGCCAGCGCGTTTGGGACAGATACGCAGTATTTT